This T cell receptor beta chain was obtained from a study of chemoradiotherapy in HPV16-positive cancers. On this clone itself: The junction shows a germline mismatch at one end, possibly a read error.

Per the germline V gene, CDR1 is SSHAT and CDR2 is FNYEAQ (reference sequence). CDR3 length: 14 residues. The data were produced by immunoSEQ multiplex PCR, yet TCRdb's version contains in-frame clones alone and is incomplete. The repertoire holds tens of thousands of clones, with roughly 73% as singletons. Sampling was performed from a patient who underwent chemoradiotherapy. The rearrangement joins TRBV7-7 to TRBJ2-2; no firm D call. The sequence derives from a human donor with HPV-associated anogenital cancer. The CDR3 here is CASSLGSNTGELFF. The CDR3 DNA is TGTGCTAGCAGCCTAGGTAGCAACACCGGGGAGCTGTTTTTT.